Shown below are 19 T cell receptor beta chains from a single sample sequenced in a study of shared clonotypes between healthy human individuals. The data were produced by immunoSEQ multiplex PCR, yet TCRdb's version contains in-frame clones alone and is incomplete. Of under 1,100,000 clones in the sample, around 78% are singletons; the top ten hold 0.5% to 0.65%. Sequencing used memory CD4+ T cells from PBMCs. Regarding subset: CD45RA-negative fraction. These receptors were taken from a man between 18 and 29 years old in good health. Some clones in this sample may be carry-over from other donors' samples.

V is TRBV5-1 and J is TRBJ2-5, with D maybe TRBD2 (6 bases). Germline loops: CDR1 SGHRS, CDR2 YFSETQ. The CDR3 totals 15 residues. V was clipped by 1 base and J by 6 bases, with 16 bases between them. The CDR3 sequence is CASSLSSGERKTQYF. In nucleotides, the CDR3 is TGCGCCAGCAGCTTGAGCTCGGGGGAGCGGAAGACCCAGTACTTC.

The CDR3, as DNA: TGTGCCAGTACCAGACAGGAAAATAGCAATCAGCCCCAGCATTTT. Its translation: CASTRQENSNQPQHF. The rearrangement links TRBV19 to TRBJ1-5; perhaps TRBD1 as D (6 bases). V dropped 7 bases and J dropped 0 bases, with 13 bases sitting between them. CDR3 length equals 15 residues. Germline V gene data show CDR1 as LNHDA and CDR2 as SQIVND (reference sequence).

This chain links TRBV6-1 with TRBJ1-2; 11 bases match TRBD1. This CDR3 comprises 13 residues. Germline assignment: CDR1 MNHNS and CDR2 SASEGT. V was clipped by 8 bases and J by 4 bases; unmatched bases: 3. In DNA, the CDR3 is TGTGCCAGCCAAGGACAGGGGGCCTATGGCTACACCTTC. The encoded protein is CASQGQGAYGYTF.

The chain links TRBV5-1 to TRBJ2-2; D not resolved. Trimming cost V 4 bases and J 4 bases, with 8 bases left between them. The CDR3 loop spans 13 amino acids. Germline CDR1 SGHRS, CDR2 YFSETQ. The CDR3 DNA reads as TGCGCCAGCAGCGGCAGGAGCACCGGGGAGCTGTTTTTT. Amino acids: CASSGRSTGELFF. The whole variable domain, remainder taken from reference TRBV5-1 and TRBJ2-2, is KAGVTQTPRYLIKTRGQQVTLSCSPISGHRSVSWYQQTPGQGLQFLFEYFSETQRNKGNFPGRFSGRQFSNSRSEMNVSTLELGDSALYLCASSGRSTGELFFGEGSRLTVL.

This chain uses TRBV5-6 with TRBJ2-7; the D gene is possibly TRBD1 (6 bases). The CDR3 is 14 residues long. Germline CDR1 reads SGHDT; CDR2 reads YYEEEE. V shed 4 bases and J shed 3 bases, with 14 bases lying between them. In DNA form, the CDR3 reads TGTGCCAGCAGCGGAGCAGGGGTAAGCTACGAGCAGTACTTC. Residues: CASSGAGVSYEQYF.

This chain joins TRBV9 and TRBJ2-7; 13 bases agree with TRBD2. The germline gives CDR1 SGDLS, CDR2 YYNGEE. The V gene end was trimmed by 4 bases and the J gene end by 7 bases; junction bases not matched to a gene: 8. This CDR3 spans 15 amino acids. CDR3 residues: CASSLGTSGVWEQYF. The CDR3 nucleotides are TGTGCCAGCAGCCTGGGGACTAGCGGGGTCTGGGAGCAGTACTTC.

This sequence joins TRBV5-6 and TRBJ1-4, with 10 bases matching TRBD1. V trimming: 0 bases; J trimming: 0 bases; junction bases outside the gene matches: 8. Germline assignment: CDR1 SGHDT and CDR2 YYEEEE. The CDR3 totals 19 residues. The CDR3 DNA reads as TGTGCCAGCAGCTTGGGGCGGTGGGACAGGGGACCAACTAATGAAAAACTGTTTTTT. Translating gives CASSLGRWDRGPTNEKLFF.

This chain joins TRBV10-2 and TRBJ1-1; the match to TRBD1 covers 8 bases. J gave up 3 bases and V 1 base, and 4 bases lay outside the gene matches. The CDR3 totals 15 residues. From germline, CDR1 is WSHSY and CDR2 SAAADI. CDR3 in DNA: TGCGCCAGCAGTGAGTTGGCAGGGGGCTACACTGAAGCTTTCTTT. Its translation is CASSELAGGYTEAFF.

The chain combines TRBV7-9 with TRBJ2-5, with 11 bases lining up with TRBD2. With V trimmed by 5 bases and J by 3 bases, 2 bases remained unmatched. Germline V lookup: CDR1 SEHNR, CDR2 FQNEAQ (reference sequence). The CDR3 contains 14 residues. CDR3 DNA: TGTGCCAGCAGCCGACTAGCGGGGAAAGAGACCCAGTACTTC. Its protein product is CASSRLAGKETQYF.

The chain employs TRBV6-1 and TRBJ2-7; the match to TRBD2 covers 10 bases. Germline CDR1 MNHNS, CDR2 SASEGT. The CDR3 covers 15 residues. V was pared by 8 bases and J by 0 bases, with 7 bases of the junction left unmatched. CDR3 DNA: TGTGCCAGCGGAACCGGGACTAGCGCCTCCTACGAGCAGTACTTC. It encodes CASGTGTSASYEQYF.

The V call is TRBV18, the J call TRBJ2-3, with D tentatively TRBD2 (6 bases). Trimming took off 0 bases at V and 3 bases at J, with 16 bases between the two ends. The CDR3 totals 17 residues. The germline V gene has CDR1 KGHSH and CDR2 LQKENI. The CDR3 DNA reads as TGTGCCAGCTCACCACCGGGCTGGGAGGATGGTACAGATACGCAGTATTTT. Its protein product is CASSPPGWEDGTDTQYF.

V usage is TRBV5-1 and J usage is TRBJ2-7; D gene uncertain. Germline V gene lookup returns CDR1 SGHRS and CDR2 YFSETQ. The CDR3 is 15 residues long. Trimming removed 0 bases at V and 5 bases at J, with 15 bases between. The chain's CDR3 is CASSLVGRAVDEQYF. The CDR3 DNA is TGCGCCAGCAGCTTGGTAGGTAGGGCTGTGGACGAGCAGTACTTC.

This chain's CDR3 is CAISDNRGRLYNEQFF. CDR3 sequence (DNA): TGTGCCATCAGTGACAACAGGGGGCGGCTCTACAATGAGCAGTTCTTC. The chain uses TRBV10-3 and TRBJ2-1; 9 bases are a match to TRBD1. CDR1 and CDR2 (germline): ENHRY, SYGVKD. The V and J ends lost 3 bases and 3 bases, in that order; junction bases with no gene match: 6. The length of the CDR3 is 16 residues.

In this sample, this clone turned up once. This chain connects TRBV7-8 to TRBJ1-2; D unresolved. The CDR3 is 13 residues long. The ends were cut back, 1 base at V and 7 bases at J, with 10 bases in the middle. CDR1 is SGHVS and CDR2 is FQNEAQ in the germline V gene. DNA for the CDR3: TGTGCCAGCAGCTTAGGTGGTCAGCTTGGCTACACCTTC. Translating it yields CASSLGGQLGYTF.

The CDR3 DNA follows: TGTGCCAGCAGCTTGACCTCGTCGGGGCCGGAGTTCTTC. Its protein is CASSLTSSGPEFF. The chain has TRBV5-8 and TRBJ2-1; D may correspond to TRBD1 or TRBD2 (5 bases each). CDR1 and CDR2 from the germline V gene are SGHTS and YDEGEE. Between the trimmed V and J ends, which lost 1 base and 14 bases, there was a span of 16 bases. This CDR3 spans 13 amino acids.

This sequence joins TRBV6-5 and TRBJ1-6; D not certain. The V gene's germline CDR1 is MNHEY and CDR2 SVGAGI. The CDR3 is made up of 15 amino acids. Trimming cost V 6 bases and J 5 bases, with 14 bases left between them. CDR3 coding DNA: TGTGCCAGCAGGAGAGGACGGGGAAATAATTCACCCCTCCACTTT. It codes for CASRRGRGNNSPLHF.

Worth noting for this clone: The sample contains more than one DNA sequence encoding this CDR3. The chain carries TRBV5-1 and TRBJ2-7; perhaps TRBD2 as D (6 bases). Trimming removed 2 bases at V and 4 bases at J, with 7 bases between. Germline CDR1 SGHRS, CDR2 YFSETQ. This CDR3 comprises 12 residues. This chain's CDR3 is CASSLSGYEQYF. The CDR3 DNA reads TGCGCCAGCAGCTTAAGCGGGTACGAGCAGTACTTC. Full variable domain (remainder filled in from reference TRBV5-1 and TRBJ2-7): KAGVTQTPRYLIKTRGQQVTLSCSPISGHRSVSWYQQTPGQGLQFLFEYFSETQRNKGNFPGRFSGRQFSNSRSEMNVSTLELGDSALYLCASSLSGYEQYFGPGTRLTVT.

This clone occurred a few times. The genes are TRBV9 and TRBJ1-1; D unresolved. Deletions cut 6 bases from V and 1 base from J, with 10 bases between. Germline loops: CDR1 SGDLS, CDR2 YYNGEE. The CDR3 extends over 13 amino acids. The CDR3 DNA follows: TGTGCCAGCAACCGGGATGGGAACACTGAAGCTTTCTTT. This translates into CASNRDGNTEAFF.

There are a few counts of this clone. Other DNA sequences from this sample encode an identical CDR3 as well. The chain couples TRBV30 to TRBJ1-6; possible D gene TRBD1, 5 bases. CDR1 GTSNPN and CDR2 SVGIG come from the germline V gene (reference sequence). Trimming shortened V by 2 bases and J by 8 bases, and 10 bases separated the two germline ends. CDR3 size: 13 residues. In DNA form, the CDR3 reads TGTGCCTGGAGTTCAGGGTCGGATTCACCCCTCCACTTT. Translating it yields CAWSSGSDSPLHF.